The 27 T cell receptor beta chains below all came from one sample that was sequenced in a study of regulatory T cells in long-lasting Graves disease. Specified time point: newly diagnosed GD, antithyroid drugs for less than 3 months. PBMC-derived RNA was used for the TCR library. Arm-PCR of CDR3 regions with iRepertoire HTBI primers generated TCR beta libraries. One entry per CDR3 protein, called by TCRdb with MiXCR from the multiplex PCR reads. The sample comprises under 700,000 distinct CDR3 sequences, 15% to 20% of which are singletons, and 20% to 25% rests with the top ten. This sample was also put to use in a study of T cells in Graves' hyperthyroidism and ophthalmopathy.

Source: peripheral blood mononuclear cells (PBMCs), taken at new diagnosis, from a patient treated with antithyroid drugs. These receptors all come from a woman aged 35-60 years with Graves disease.

The table lists this clonotype with many counts. The chain combines TRBV3-1 with TRBJ1-6; weak D call: TRBD1 (5 bases). CDR1 is LGHDT and CDR2 is YNNKEL in the germline V gene (reference sequence). The CDR3 length is 16 residues. V was cut by 1 base and J by 7 bases, with 14 bases left in between. The CDR3 sequence is CASSQGDVETNSPLHF. Written as DNA, the CDR3 is TGTGCCAGCAGCCAAGGGGACGTAGAAACAAATTCACCCCTCCACTTT.

The chain is built from TRBV6-9 and TRBJ2-5, with D possibly matching TRBD1 (6 bases). This CDR3 has 14 amino acids. Looked up from germline, CDR1 is MNHGY and CDR2 is SVAAGI. The germline V and J ends were trimmed by 3 bases and 1 base, with 9 bases remaining between them. As DNA, the CDR3 is TGTGCCAGCAGTTACCCAGGGGCCCAAGAGACCCAGTACTTC. Its translation: CASSYPGAQETQYF.

This clonotype was found many times. The chain recombines TRBV20-1 with TRBJ2-5; D is possibly TRBD1 (6 bases). Germline V gene lookup returns CDR1 DFQATT and CDR2 SNEGSKA (reference sequence). The CDR3 is 12 amino acids. The ends were cut back, 6 bases at V and 2 bases at J, with 10 bases in the middle. The DNA of the CDR3 is TGCAGTGCCACCGACAGGCAAGAGACCCAGTACTTC. This gives the protein CSATDRQETQYF.

This clonotype has only a few counts. The genes are TRBV6-1 and TRBJ1-6; D perhaps matches TRBD1 (5 bases). Trimming removed 7 bases at V and 7 bases at J, with 14 bases between. In germline, CDR1 is MNHNS, CDR2 SASEGT. The length of the CDR3 is 14 residues. CDR3 DNA sequence: TGTGCCAGCACTAACCGGGACTCGAATTCACCCCTCCACTTT. This translates into CASTNRDSNSPLHF.

There are many counts of this clonotype. This chain joins TRBV5-1 and TRBJ2-3, with no clear D. The CDR3 contains 13 residues. The V and J ends lost 3 bases and 0 bases respectively, with 5 bases between them. Germline V gene lookup returns CDR1 SGHRS and CDR2 YFSETQ. The CDR3 DNA is TGCGCCAGCAGCTCCCAAAGCACAGATACGCAGTATTTT. Translating it yields CASSSQSTDTQYF.

DNA of the CDR3: TGTGCCACAGACCCGGGACTCGGGGCCAACGTCCTGACTTTC. Translation gives CATDPGLGANVLTF. The chain combines TRBV30 with TRBJ2-6; maybe TRBD2 (6 bases). Germline CDR1 is GTSNPN and CDR2 is SVGIG (reference sequence). The CDR3 length is 14 residues. V lost 8 bases and J 4 bases, leaving 15 bases between the germline ends.

At least ten counts were recorded for this clonotype. V and J are TRBV7-2 and TRBJ1-5; weak D call: TRBD1 (6 bases). The CDR3 sequence is 15 residues long. V was cut by 0 bases and J by 4 bases, with 10 bases left in between. The germline CDR1 and CDR2 sequences are SGHTA and FQGNSA. The CDR3 sequence: CASSLAGTQNQPQHF. Here the CDR3 DNA reads TGTGCCAGCAGCTTAGCGGGGACACAAAATCAGCCCCAGCATTTT.

This chain joins TRBV3-1 and TRBJ2-1, with D unclear. CDR3 size: 15 residues. Trimming stripped 0 bases from V and 7 bases from J, with 13 bases between. CDR1 is LGHDT and CDR2 is YNNKEL in the germline V gene (reference sequence). The CDR3 coding sequence is TGTGCCAGCAGCCAAGATATGGGGAATGAAAATGAGCAGTTCTTC. This translates into CASSQDMGNENEQFF.

This chain connects TRBV20-1 to TRBJ1-4, with D possibly matching TRBD1 (6 bases). The CDR3 covers 15 residues. The V end lost 5 bases, the J end lost 3 bases, and 16 bases lay between the germline ends. The V gene's germline CDR1 is DFQATT and CDR2 SNEGSKA (reference sequence). DNA for the CDR3: TGCAGTGCTTCCAACGACAGGAGGTCTAATGAAAAACTGTTTTTT. Residues: CSASNDRRSNEKLFF.

The chain is built from TRBV11-3 and TRBJ2-5; perhaps TRBD1 as D (6 bases). Germline loops: CDR1 SGHNT, CDR2 YENEEA. This CDR3 spans 16 amino acids. The V end lost 1 base, the J end lost 4 bases, and 16 bases lay between the germline ends. The CDR3 loop is CASSLAVTRGRETQYF. CDR3 nucleotide sequence: TGTGCCAGCAGCTTAGCGGTGACCAGGGGCCGAGAGACCCAGTACTTC.

This clonotype was counted only a few times. The rearrangement uses TRBV4-1 and TRBJ2-4; no clear D. Trimming shortened V by 1 base and J by 0 bases, and 10 bases separated the two germline ends. The CDR3 covers 16 residues. Per the germline V gene, CDR1 is MGHRA and CDR2 is YSYEKL. CDR3 sequence (DNA): TGCGCCAGCAGCCAAGGAACCCAAATAGCCAAAAACATTCAGTACTTC. This codes for CASSQGTQIAKNIQYF.

There are many counts of this clonotype. The chain recombines TRBV6-9 with TRBJ2-7; TRBD1 matches at 11 bases. The CDR3 extends over 15 amino acids. Trimming at V came to 4 bases and at J to 2 bases, leaving 4 bases not matched to a gene. Looked up from germline, CDR1 is MNHGY and CDR2 is SVAAGI. This CDR3 is CASSSPGQGAYEQYF. The CDR3 DNA reads as TGTGCCAGCAGTTCCCCGGGACAGGGGGCCTACGAGCAGTACTTC.

This clonotype was seen only a few times. The CDR3 sequence: CAISELNEQFF. The CDR3 nucleotides read TGTGCCATCAGTGAACTCAATGAGCAGTTCTTC. The genes are TRBV10-3 and TRBJ2-1; D gene unclear. This CDR3 spans 11 amino acids. Germline V gives CDR1 ENHRY, CDR2 SYGVKD. The germline V and J ends were trimmed by 3 bases and 6 bases, with 3 bases remaining between them.

This clonotype was seen many times. The chain combines TRBV7-2 with TRBJ1-2; D remains ambiguous. Germline CDR1 and CDR2: SGHTA and FQGNSA. Trimming removed 1 base at V and 8 bases at J, with 8 bases between. This CDR3 spans 12 amino acids. For the CDR3, the DNA is TGTGCCAGCAGCTTAGTCATTGGGGGCTACACCTTC. The encoded protein is CASSLVIGGYTF. The full variable domain, rest sourced from reference TRBV7-2 and TRBJ1-2, is GAGVSQSPSNKVTEKGKDVELRCDPISGHTALYWYRQSLGQGLEFLIYFQGNSAPDKSGLPSDRFSAERTGGSVSTLTIQRTQQEDSAVYLCASSLVIGGYTFGSGTRLTVV.

This clonotype occurred many times. This rearrangement joins TRBV3-1 to TRBJ1-1, with D hard to call. This CDR3 is built from 15 residues. The V and J ends lost 4 bases and 0 bases respectively, with 12 bases between them. Germline loops: CDR1 LGHDT, CDR2 YNNKEL (reference sequence). As DNA, the CDR3 is TGTGCCAGCAGCCCCTCCGGCGCCTTGAACACTGAAGCTTTCTTT. Encoded protein: CASSPSGALNTEAFF.

This clonotype occurred many times. J is TRBJ1-1 and V is TRBV20-1, with D perhaps matching TRBD1 (5 bases). CDR3 length: 12 amino acids. Germline V gives CDR1 DFQATT, CDR2 SNEGSKA (reference sequence). V lost 6 bases and J lost 1, with 9 bases in between. The chain's CDR3 is CSALGGNTEAFF. DNA of the CDR3: TGCAGTGCCCTTGGGGGGAACACTGAAGCTTTCTTT.

This clonotype was observed a few times. V is TRBV19 and J is TRBJ2-3; 9 nucleotides match TRBD1. The CDR3 contains 16 residues. Per germline, CDR1 LNHDA and CDR2 SQIVND (reference sequence). The ends lost 2 bases at V and 3 bases at J; junction bases unmatched: 6. CDR3 sequence: CASSITGTGKTDTQYF. The DNA of the CDR3 is TGTGCCAGTAGTATAACGGGGACAGGGAAGACAGATACGCAGTATTTT.

This clonotype was detected many times. CDR3 in DNA: TGCGCCAGCAGCCAAGTGGTTCGGGAGCGCAATCAGCCCCAGCATTTT. Residues: CASSQVVRERNQPQHF. The rearrangement uses TRBV4-1 and TRBJ1-5; D unclear. The CDR3 contains 16 residues. Germline V gene lookup returns CDR1 MGHRA and CDR2 YSYEKL. Trimming removed 1 base at V and 2 bases at J, with 12 bases between.

This clonotype appeared a few times. The rearrangement joins TRBV5-4 to TRBJ1-2; D unclear. CDR1 and CDR2 (germline): SGHNT, YYREEE (reference sequence). CDR3 size: 15 residues. V was cut by 4 bases and J by 4 bases, with 17 bases left in between. Here the CDR3 reads CASSVELGFPYGYTF. CDR3 nucleotides: TGTGCCAGCAGCGTCGAATTGGGGTTCCCCTATGGCTACACCTTC.

This clonotype has ten or more counts. The chain couples TRBV5-1 to TRBJ2-3; D is possibly TRBD2 (6 bases). V lost 0 bases and J 1 base, leaving 12 bases between the germline ends. This CDR3 has 16 amino acids. Germline V CDR1 and CDR2: SGHRS, YFSETQ. CDR3 protein: CASSLAGDSRTDTQYF. In DNA, the CDR3 is TGCGCCAGCAGCTTGGCTGGGGACTCCCGCACAGATACGCAGTATTTT.

This clonotype was counted only a few times. The chain is built from TRBV11-2 and TRBJ1-1; perhaps TRBD1 as D (5 bases). V was trimmed by 3 bases and J by 4 bases, leaving 15 bases between them. The CDR3 sequence is 15 residues long. In germline, CDR1 is SGHAT, CDR2 FQNNGV. The CDR3 sequence: CASSLGGWGLTEAFF. DNA of the CDR3: TGTGCCAGCAGCTTGGGTGGTTGGGGCCTCACTGAAGCTTTCTTT.

CDR3 nucleotide sequence: TGTGCCAGCAGCCAAGAAGGATGGGGCATGGTCGCCAAAAACATTCAGTACTTC. It is translated as CASSQEGWGMVAKNIQYF. This sequence joins TRBV3-1 and TRBJ2-4, with D perhaps TRBD1 (5 bases). With 0 bases removed from V and 1 base from J, the gap between germline ends came to 16 bases. The germline V gene encodes CDR1 LGHDT and CDR2 YNNKEL (reference sequence). The CDR3 consists of 18 residues.

This clonotype appeared a few times. The rearrangement uses TRBV11-2 and TRBJ1-2; D unclear. V was cut by 7 bases and J by 7 bases, with 10 bases left in between. CDR1 SGHAT and CDR2 FQNNGV come from the germline V gene. The CDR3 contains 11 residues. The CDR3 reads CASNLIRGYTF. CDR3 DNA: TGTGCCAGCAACCTCATACGTGGCTACACCTTC.

This clonotype was counted only a few times. The gene calls are TRBV19 and TRBJ1-6, with D unresolved. Trimming removed 4 bases from V and 0 bases from J, with 10 bases in between. The CDR3 consists of 16 residues. Looked up from germline, CDR1 is LNHDA and CDR2 is SQIVND (reference sequence). The CDR3 protein is CASSRMESSYNSPLHF. DNA of the CDR3: TGTGCCAGTAGTAGGATGGAGAGCTCCTATAATTCACCCCTCCACTTT.

The table lists this clonotype with a few counts. V gene TRBV2 combines with J gene TRBJ1-4, with D unclear. V was cut by 6 bases and J by 13 bases, with 18 bases left in between. The CDR3 loop spans 13 amino acids. Germline lookup yields CDR1 SNHLY and CDR2 FYNNEI. CDR3: CASRDEEGRGLFF. Here the CDR3 DNA reads TGTGCCAGCAGGGACGAAGAAGGGCGCGGACTGTTTTTT.

This clonotype was observed at least ten times. This sequence joins TRBV2 and TRBJ2-3; no definite D call. V shed 3 bases and J shed 4 bases, with 17 bases lying between them. Germline loops: CDR1 SNHLY, CDR2 FYNNEI. This CDR3 contains 16 residues. This CDR3 is CASSDEDPGFADTQYF. CDR3 DNA sequence: TGTGCCAGCAGTGACGAGGACCCCGGTTTTGCAGATACGCAGTATTTT.

This clonotype was seen a few times. The chain is built from TRBV11-3 and TRBJ2-5; D gene unclear. The V end lost 7 bases, the J end lost 4 bases, and 13 bases lay between the germline ends. The CDR3 runs to 13 residues. Germline CDR1 SGHNT, CDR2 YENEEA. The CDR3 spells CASMIRVTETQYF. The CDR3 DNA follows: TGTGCCAGCATGATTAGGGTTACAGAGACCCAGTACTTC.